The rows below give T cell receptor beta chains drawn from one sample of a study of cytomegalovirus exposure and HLA in healthy donors. Assay: immunoSEQ multiplex PCR; the TCRdb copy retains only in-frame clones and omits some. The sample shows more than 85,000 clones, around 77% of them seen only once. Sequenced sample: PBMCs. The origin of the receptors is a female donor in good health and CMV-seronegative. CDR3s include the opening cysteine and the closing phenylalanine or tryptophan. A D gene is named only where the DNA matches it firmly. The size entry is marked missing in some rows and otherwise reads once, few, many or a size class.

TRBV5-1	TRBD1	TRBJ1-1	many	CASSLGDRHTEAFF	TGCGCCAGCAGCTTAGGGGACAGACACACTGAAGCTTTCTTT
TRBV18	TRBD1	TRBJ1-1	.	CASSPPSDRRGSAFF	TGTGCCAGCTCACCACCGTCGGACAGGAGGGGGTCAGCTTTCTTT
TRBV6-5	.	TRBJ1-1	.	CASSYSLGKRDTEAFF	TGTGCCAGCAGTTACTCACTTGGAAAGAGGGACACTGAAGCTTTCTTT
TRBV19	.	TRBJ2-5	.	CASSLWATEQQETQYF	TGTGCCAGTAGCCTTTGGGCGACAGAACAACAAGAGACCCAGTACTTC
TRBV18	TRBD1	TRBJ1-6	.	CASSPTEDRLGSPLHF	TGTGCCAGCTCACCAACCGAGGACAGGCTGGGGTCACCCCTCCACTTT
TRBV18	TRBD2	TRBJ2-3	few	CASSNQSTSGGMTDTQYF	TGTGCCAGCTCAAACCAATCGACTAGCGGGGGAATGACAGATACGCAGTATTTT
TRBV7-2	TRBD1	TRBJ1-6	.	CASSSGQGWNSPLHF	TGTGCCAGCAGCTCCGGACAGGGGTGGAATTCACCCCTCCACTTT
TRBV28	TRBD1	TRBJ2-7	few	CASSLLGQGQFLF	TGTGCCAGCAGTTTATTGGGACAGGGACAGTTCCTTTTC
TRBV5-6	.	TRBJ1-2	.	CASSRGGNYGYTF	TGTGCCAGCAGTCGGGGGGGGAACTATGGCTACACCTTC
TRBV18	.	TRBJ1-1	.	CASSPPGAMNTEAFF	TGTGCCAGCTCACCACCTGGGGCCATGAACACTGAAGCTTTCTTT
TRBV19	.	TRBJ2-1	.	CASSIDPGGPYNEQFF	TGTGCCAGTAGTATAGATCCAGGGGGGCCCTACAATGAGCAGTTCTTC
TRBV5-1	TRBD1	TRBJ1-2	.	CASSLGQGISPYGYTF	TGCGCCAGCAGCTTGGGACAGGGAATTTCTCCATATGGCTACACCTTC
TRBV18	TRBD2	TRBJ2-7	.	CASSPPGGGNHEQYF	TGTGCCAGCTCACCACCTGGGGGGGGTAACCACGAGCAGTACTTC
TRBV6-5	.	TRBJ2-2	few	CASSRLGGTGELFF	TGTGCCAGCAGTAGACTGGGGGGAACCGGGGAGCTGTTTTTT
TRBV6-5	.	TRBJ2-7	.	CASRPTGPREQYF	TGTGCCAGCAGACCTACAGGGCCTAGGGAGCAGTACTTC
TRBV9	TRBD2	TRBJ2-5	.	CASSVEAGAETQYF	TGTGCCAGCAGCGTAGAGGCGGGAGCAGAGACCCAGTACTTC
TRBV2	TRBD1	TRBJ2-7	.	CASRGDRGNEQYF	TGTGCCAGCAGGGGGGACAGGGGGAACGAGCAGTACTTC
TRBV9	.	TRBJ2-2	.	CASTRAGATGELFF	TGTGCCAGCACCAGGGCAGGGGCCACCGGGGAGCTGTTTTTT
TRBV5-6	TRBD2	TRBJ2-7	.	CASALAGGPYEQYF	TGTGCCAGCGCCCTAGCGGGGGGGCCCTACGAGCAGTACTTC
TRBV10-2	TRBD1	TRBJ2-3	.	CASSDRVRTDTQYF	TGCGCCAGCAGCGACAGGGTCCGCACAGATACGCAGTATTTT
TRBV19	TRBD2	TRBJ2-1	once	CASTLKLDWTSGFYNEQFF	TGTGCCAGTACCCTCAAGCTGGACTGGACTAGCGGTTTCTACAATGAGCAGTTCTTC
TRBV7-9	TRBD1	TRBJ2-3	.	CASSFLTGGVTDTQYF	TGTGCCAGCAGCTTCCTGACAGGGGGCGTGACAGATACGCAGTATTTT
TRBV5-4	TRBD2	TRBJ2-5	.	CASSFRLAGGRETQYF	TGTGCCAGCAGCTTTCGGCTAGCGGGAGGACGAGAGACCCAGTACTTC
TRBV6-1	TRBD1	TRBJ1-2	.	CASSRGTEHGYTF	TGTGCCAGCAGTAGAGGGACAGAGCATGGCTACACCTTC
TRBV27	.	TRBJ1-5	.	CASSHRGGSNQPQHF	TGTGCCAGCAGTCACCGTGGGGGGAGCAATCAGCCCCAGCATTTT
TRBV7-8	TRBD2	TRBJ2-7	.	CASSSLTSAYEQYF	TGTGCCAGCAGCTCCCTAACTAGCGCCTACGAGCAGTACTTC
TRBV25-1	.	TRBJ2-5	.	CASRESGFQETQYF	TGTGCCAGCAGGGAATCCGGGTTCCAAGAGACCCAGTACTTC
TRBV6-5	.	TRBJ2-7	once	CASRRPYEQYF	TGTGCCAGCAGGCGTCCCTACGAGCAGTACTTC
TRBV13	TRBD2	TRBJ2-7	.	CASSSTIGGGWEQYF	TGTGCCAGCAGCTCCACGATCGGGGGGGGCTGGGAGCAGTACTTC
TRBV5-1	TRBD2	TRBJ2-5	.	CASSPRTSGGQETQYF	TGCGCCAGCAGCCCGAGGACTAGCGGGGGACAAGAGACCCAGTACTTC
TRBV7-8	.	TRBJ2-2	few	CASSLSGAGELFF	TGTGCCAGCAGCTTATCCGGGGCCGGGGAGCTGTTTTTT
TRBV7-2	.	TRBJ2-5	.	CASSSQGPGNQETQYF	TGTGCCAGCAGCTCCCAGGGCCCCGGAAACCAAGAGACCCAGTACTTC
TRBV10-3	.	TRBJ2-2	few	CAISGRQLSTGELFF	TGTGCCATCAGCGGGAGACAGCTATCTACCGGGGAGCTGTTTTTT
TRBV11-2	.	TRBJ2-1	.	CASSPTSGWGGENEQFF	TGTGCCAGCAGCCCAACTTCCGGTTGGGGGGGCGAGAATGAGCAGTTCTTC
TRBV7-3	TRBD2	TRBJ2-4	.	CASSSKRGVAKNIQYF	TGTGCCAGCAGCTCTAAGCGGGGGGTAGCCAAAAACATTCAGTACTTC
TRBV28	TRBD1	TRBJ1-4	few	CASSPGTGVEKLFF	TGTGCCAGCAGTCCTGGGACAGGGGTTGAAAAACTGTTTTTT
TRBV5-8	.	TRBJ2-1	.	CASSPRGGYYNEQFF	TGTGCCAGCAGCCCCCGAGGAGGGTACTACAATGAGCAGTTCTTC
TRBV5-1	TRBD1	TRBJ2-7	.	CASSYTGVYEQYF	TGCGCCAGCAGTTATACAGGGGTCTACGAGCAGTACTTC
TRBV19	.	TRBJ1-4	.	CASKREKLFF	TGTGCCAGTAAGAGAGAAAAACTGTTTTTT
TRBV7-2	TRBD2	TRBJ2-2	.	CASSSRTSGASNTGELFF	TGTGCCAGCAGCTCTAGGACTAGCGGGGCCTCGAACACCGGGGAGCTGTTTTTT